The 11 T cell receptor beta chains in this list originate from one sample, sequenced in a study of shared T cell receptors in the human thymus. Only in-frame clones appear in the TCRdb table, and some are missing; sequencing was by immunoSEQ multiplex PCR. The profile covers approximately 400,000 clones, with just under 95% appearing a single time and approximately 0.02% taken by the ten largest. The sequencing sample was made of thymocytes. The receptor source for this set is a human donor.

The chain joins TRBV28 to TRBJ2-7; 12 nucleotides line up with TRBD2. Looked up from germline, CDR1 is MDHEN and CDR2 is SYDVKM. J was trimmed by 3 bases and V by 0 bases; bases with no gene match: 15. This CDR3 contains 20 residues. CDR3 sequence reads: CASSLWSLAGGTLGYYEQYF. The CDR3 DNA reads as TGTGCCAGCAGTTTATGGTCCCTAGCGGGAGGGACCCTTGGGTACTACGAGCAGTACTTC.

The chain has TRBV11-2 and TRBJ1-5; D perhaps matches TRBD1 (6 bases). Germline V lookup: CDR1 SGHAT, CDR2 FQNNGV. The V end lost 5 bases, the J end lost 7 bases, and 9 bases lay between the germline ends. CDR3 length: 12 amino acids. This chain's CDR3 is CASSLRGQPQHF. The CDR3 bases are TGTGCCAGCAGCCTAAGGGGGCAGCCCCAGCATTTT. Drawing the rest from reference TRBV11-2 and TRBJ1-5, the complete variable domain is EAGVAQSPRYKIIEKRQSVAFWCNPISGHATLYWYQQILGQGPKLLIQFQNNGVVDDSQLPKDRFSAERLKGVDSTLKIQPAKLEDSAVYLCASSLRGQPQHFGDGTRLSIL.

The gene calls are TRBV27 and TRBJ2-7, with no clear D. There are 14 residues in the CDR3. V was clipped by 2 bases and J by 0 bases, with 8 bases between them. Germline V gene data show CDR1 as MNHEY and CDR2 as SMNVEV (reference sequence). CDR3 in amino acids: CASSLNRASYEQYF. CDR3 nucleotides: TGTGCCAGCAGTTTAAATCGGGCCTCCTACGAGCAGTACTTC.

The chain links TRBV5-1 to TRBJ2-1; 10 bases map to TRBD2. This CDR3 has 18 residues. The V gene end was trimmed by 0 bases and the J gene end by 0 bases; junction bases not matched to a gene: 6. Germline CDR1 and CDR2: SGHRS and YFSETQ. This CDR3 is CASSLGVLAGSSYNEQFF. The CDR3 DNA reads as TGCGCCAGCAGCTTGGGTGTACTAGCGGGGAGCTCCTACAATGAGCAGTTCTTC. Complete variable domain (other parts from reference TRBV5-1 and TRBJ2-1): KAGVTQTPRYLIKTRGQQVTLSCSPISGHRSVSWYQQTPGQGLQFLFEYFSETQRNKGNFPGRFSGRQFSNSRSEMNVSTLELGDSALYLCASSLGVLAGSSYNEQFFGPGTRLTVL.

This chain connects TRBV5-6 to TRBJ2-1; a weak D match, TRBD2 (6 bases). The CDR3 is made up of 14 amino acids. V shed 4 bases and J shed 5 bases, with 13 bases lying between them. CDR1 and CDR2 (germline): SGHDT, YYEEEE. The CDR3 region is CASSLWGLNNEQFF. CDR3 in DNA: TGTGCCAGCAGCCTATGGGGACTTAACAATGAGCAGTTCTTC.

The rearrangement links TRBV28 to TRBJ1-2; perhaps TRBD1 as D (5 bases). This CDR3 spans 14 amino acids. CDR1 and CDR2 (germline): MDHEN, SYDVKM. Between the trimmed V and J ends, which lost 0 bases and 13 bases, there was a span of 18 bases. Here the CDR3 reads CASSLCYPQGRRTF. Here the CDR3 DNA reads TGTGCCAGCAGTTTATGCTATCCTCAGGGACGCCGCACCTTC.

The J gene is TRBJ1-4, the V gene TRBV6-5, with a possible D match to TRBD1 (5 bases). The CDR3 extends over 15 amino acids. Trimming pared 5 bases from V and 7 bases from J, leaving 17 bases between. Germline V gene data show CDR1 as MNHEY and CDR2 as SVGAGI. The CDR3 spells CASSRRGRKGEKLFF. CDR3 DNA: TGTGCCAGCAGTAGAAGGGGAAGGAAGGGTGAAAAACTGTTTTTT.

A single count supports this clone. J is TRBJ2-5 and V is TRBV4-1; a possible D gene is TRBD1 (5 bases). The CDR3 contains 16 residues. V lost 2 bases and J 0 bases, leaving 13 bases between the germline ends. Looked up from germline, CDR1 is MGHRA and CDR2 is YSYEKL. The CDR3 nucleotides read TGCGCCAGCAGCCAATACAACAGGCAGCACCAAGAGACCCAGTACTTC. This gives the protein CASSQYNRQHQETQYF.

The chain links TRBV5-4 to TRBJ2-7, with 14 positions matching TRBD2. Per the germline V gene, CDR1 is SGHNT and CDR2 is YYREEE (reference sequence). This CDR3 has 16 residues. J gave up 5 bases and V 1 base, and 5 bases lay outside the gene matches. The CDR3 DNA reads as TGTGCCAGCAGCTTGTTGGGACTAGCGGGAGCCGACGAGCAGTACTTC. Its protein is CASSLLGLAGADEQYF.

This chain connects TRBV28 to TRBJ1-5, with D hard to call. Germline loops: CDR1 MDHEN, CDR2 SYDVKM. CDR3 length equals 16 residues. Deletions cut 2 bases from V and 2 bases from J, with 13 bases between. The CDR3 bases are TGTGCCAGCAGTTTAAATTGGACGGTAGGCAATCAGCCCCAGCATTTT. It specifies CASSLNWTVGNQPQHF.

This chain joins TRBV27 and TRBJ2-5; D unclear. The CDR3 runs 15 residues. V shed 1 base and J shed 5 bases, with 14 bases lying between them. Germline assignment: CDR1 MNHEY and CDR2 SMNVEV (reference sequence). The CDR3 reads CASSLYAPTAETQYF. The CDR3 DNA sequence: TGTGCCAGCAGTTTATACGCCCCAACGGCGGAGACCCAGTACTTC.